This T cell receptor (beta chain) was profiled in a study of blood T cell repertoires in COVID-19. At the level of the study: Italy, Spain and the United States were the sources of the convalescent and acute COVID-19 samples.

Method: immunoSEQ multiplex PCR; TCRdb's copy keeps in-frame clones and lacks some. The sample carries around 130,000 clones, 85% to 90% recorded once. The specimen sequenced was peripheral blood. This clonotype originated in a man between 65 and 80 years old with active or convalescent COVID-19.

CDR3 sequence (DNA): TGTGCCAGCCAAGAGGACAGTAACTCCTACAATGAGCAGTTCTTC. Translation: CASQEDSNSYNEQFF. The chain joins TRBV28 to TRBJ2-1, with D possibly being TRBD1 (6 bases). This CDR3 is 15 amino acids long. In germline, CDR1 is MDHEN, CDR2 SYDVKM. V was shortened by 8 bases and J by 0 bases, with 14 bases between the two germline ends.